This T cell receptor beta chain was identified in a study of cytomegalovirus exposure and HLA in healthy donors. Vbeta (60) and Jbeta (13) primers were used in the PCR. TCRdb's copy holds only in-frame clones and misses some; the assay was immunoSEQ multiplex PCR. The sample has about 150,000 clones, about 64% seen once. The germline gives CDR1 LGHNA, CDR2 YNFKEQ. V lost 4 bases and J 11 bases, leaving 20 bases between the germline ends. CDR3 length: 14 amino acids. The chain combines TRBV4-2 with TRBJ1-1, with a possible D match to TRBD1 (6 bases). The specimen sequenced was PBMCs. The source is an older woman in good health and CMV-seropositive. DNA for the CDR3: TGTGCCAGCAGCCCCAAGAGGGCCGGGACAACGGCTTTCTTT. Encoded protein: CASSPKRAGTTAFF.